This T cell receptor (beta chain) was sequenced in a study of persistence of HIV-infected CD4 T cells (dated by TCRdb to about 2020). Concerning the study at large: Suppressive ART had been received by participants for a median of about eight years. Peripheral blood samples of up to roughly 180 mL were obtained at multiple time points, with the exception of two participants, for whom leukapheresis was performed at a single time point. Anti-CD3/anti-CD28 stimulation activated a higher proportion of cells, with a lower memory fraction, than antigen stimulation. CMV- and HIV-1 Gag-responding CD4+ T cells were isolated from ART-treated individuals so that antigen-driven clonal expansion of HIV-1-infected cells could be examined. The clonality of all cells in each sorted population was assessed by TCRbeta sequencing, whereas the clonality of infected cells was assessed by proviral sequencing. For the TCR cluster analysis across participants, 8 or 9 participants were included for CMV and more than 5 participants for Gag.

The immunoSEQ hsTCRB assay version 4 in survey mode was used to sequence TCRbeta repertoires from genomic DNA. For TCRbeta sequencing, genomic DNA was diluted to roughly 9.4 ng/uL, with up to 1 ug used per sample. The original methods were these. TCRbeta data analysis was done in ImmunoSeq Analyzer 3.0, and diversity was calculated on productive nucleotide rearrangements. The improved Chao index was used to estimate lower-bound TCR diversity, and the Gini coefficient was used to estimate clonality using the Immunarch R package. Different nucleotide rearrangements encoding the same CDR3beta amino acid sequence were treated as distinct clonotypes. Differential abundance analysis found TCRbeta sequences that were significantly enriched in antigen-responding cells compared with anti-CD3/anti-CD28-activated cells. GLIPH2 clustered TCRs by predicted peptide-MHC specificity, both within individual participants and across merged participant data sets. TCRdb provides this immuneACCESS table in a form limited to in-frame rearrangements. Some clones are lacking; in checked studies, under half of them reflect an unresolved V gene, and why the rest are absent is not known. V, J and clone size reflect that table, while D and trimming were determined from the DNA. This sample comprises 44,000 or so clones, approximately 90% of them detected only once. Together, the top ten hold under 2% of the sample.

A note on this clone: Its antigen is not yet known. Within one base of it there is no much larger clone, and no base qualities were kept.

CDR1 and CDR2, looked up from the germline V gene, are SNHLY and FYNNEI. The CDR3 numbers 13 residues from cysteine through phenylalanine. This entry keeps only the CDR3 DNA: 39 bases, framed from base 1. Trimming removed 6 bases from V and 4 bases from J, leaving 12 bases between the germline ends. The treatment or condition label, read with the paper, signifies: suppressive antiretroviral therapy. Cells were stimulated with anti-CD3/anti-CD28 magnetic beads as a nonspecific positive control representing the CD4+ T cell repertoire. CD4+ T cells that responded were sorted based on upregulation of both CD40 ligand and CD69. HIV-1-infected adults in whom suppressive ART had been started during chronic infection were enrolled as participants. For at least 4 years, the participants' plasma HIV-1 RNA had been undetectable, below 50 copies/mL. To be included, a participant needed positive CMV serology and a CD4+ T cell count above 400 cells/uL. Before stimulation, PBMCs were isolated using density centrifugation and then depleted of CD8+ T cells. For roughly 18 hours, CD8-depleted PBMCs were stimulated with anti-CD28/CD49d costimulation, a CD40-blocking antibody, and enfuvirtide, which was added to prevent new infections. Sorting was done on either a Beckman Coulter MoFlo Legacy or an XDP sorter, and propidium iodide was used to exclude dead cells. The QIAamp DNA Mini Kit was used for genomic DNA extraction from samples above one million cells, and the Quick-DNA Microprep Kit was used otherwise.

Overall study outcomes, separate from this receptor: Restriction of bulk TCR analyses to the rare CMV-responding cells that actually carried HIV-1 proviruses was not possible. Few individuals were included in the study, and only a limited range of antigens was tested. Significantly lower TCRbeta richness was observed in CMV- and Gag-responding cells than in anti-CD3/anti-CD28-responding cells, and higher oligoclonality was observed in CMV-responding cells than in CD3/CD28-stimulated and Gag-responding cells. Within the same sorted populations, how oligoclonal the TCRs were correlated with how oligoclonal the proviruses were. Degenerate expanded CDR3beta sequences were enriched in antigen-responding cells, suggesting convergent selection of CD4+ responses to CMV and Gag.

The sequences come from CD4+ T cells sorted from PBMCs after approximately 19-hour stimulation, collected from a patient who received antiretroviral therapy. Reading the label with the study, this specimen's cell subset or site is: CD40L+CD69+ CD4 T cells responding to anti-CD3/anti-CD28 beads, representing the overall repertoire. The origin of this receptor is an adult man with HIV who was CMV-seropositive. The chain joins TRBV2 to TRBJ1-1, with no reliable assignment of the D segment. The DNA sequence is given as TGTGCCAGCAGAGGGAGCCAGATCACTGAAGCTTTCTTT. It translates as CASRGSQITEAFF.